One sample yielded the 6 T cell receptor beta chains listed below, sequenced in a study of blood T cells in healthy people across ages. A second roughly 7 to 11 cycle PCR used barcoded and J-beta primers. MiXCR was run by TCRdb on the 5' RACE reads, yielding one entry per CDR3 protein. The data show 600,000 to 800,000 distinct CDR3 sequences, with roughly half seen just once and about 13% held by the top ten. Sequenced: blood. Source of these receptors: an elderly woman in good health.

DNA for the CDR3: TGCGCCAGCAGCCAAGATTCGGCAGGGCGAACCGGGGAGCTGTTTTTT. It is translated as CASSQDSAGRTGELFF. This chain links TRBV4-1 with TRBJ2-2; TRBD1 might be the D (5 bases). This CDR3 spans 16 amino acids. V was clipped by 0 bases and J by 5 bases, with 13 bases between them. From germline, CDR1 is MGHRA and CDR2 YSYEKL.

The V call is TRBV6-5, the J call TRBJ1-5; TRBD1 matches at 9 bases. From germline, CDR1 is MNHEY and CDR2 SVGAGI. This CDR3 has 15 amino acids. V trimming: 5 bases; J trimming: 5 bases; junction bases outside the gene matches: 7. The CDR3 nucleotides read TGTGCCAGCAGTGGGACAGGGTTAGTGGATCAGCCCCAGCATTTT. Its translation: CASSGTGLVDQPQHF.

The chain links TRBV10-3 to TRBJ2-3; the D gene is possibly TRBD1 (5 bases). V lost 2 bases, J lost 4 bases, and 16 bases lay in between. The germline CDR1 and CDR2 sequences are ENHRY and SYGVKD. This CDR3 is built from 16 residues. The CDR3 sequence: CAISEQGSTPSDTQYF. The CDR3 DNA reads TGTGCCATCAGTGAGCAGGGCTCGACGCCTTCAGATACGCAGTATTTT.

The CDR3 bases are TGTGCCAGCAGCCAGACACCTTACGGGGACAATGAGCAGTACTTC. It specifies CASSQTPYGDNEQYF. The chain is built from TRBV12-3 or TRBV12-4 and TRBJ2-5; tentatively, D is TRBD1 (6 bases). The CDR3 runs to 15 residues. V lost 6 bases to trimming and J lost 11 bases, with 25 bases between them.

In its sample, this clonotype was seen a few times. The chain joins TRBV20-1 to TRBJ1-5; D perhaps matches TRBD1 (6 bases). With 6 bases removed from V and 1 base from J, the gap between germline ends came to 13 bases. Per the germline V gene, CDR1 is DFQATT and CDR2 is SNEGSKA (reference sequence). The CDR3 loop spans 14 amino acids. The CDR3 region has the DNA TGCAGTGCCCAACAGGGAATCAGCAATCAGCCCCAGCATTTT. Its translation is CSAQQGISNQPQHF.

Ten or more counts support this clonotype. The CDR3 protein is CASNRATRNEQFF. The CDR3 nucleotides read TGTGCCAGCAATCGGGCTACGAGGAATGAGCAGTTCTTC. The chain employs TRBV12-3 or TRBV12-4 and TRBJ2-1, with D hard to call. Trimming removed 7 bases at V and 7 bases at J, with 14 bases between. This CDR3 is built from 13 residues.